This TCR beta chain appears in the sequencing data of a study of blood T cell repertoires in COVID-19. Participant age was roughly 18 to 89 years, and participants resided in about two dozen US areas. Symptom resolution, clearance, or two negative PCRs marked the recovered donors of Cohort 3. Sequencing used immunoSEQ multiplex PCR; TCRdb keeps in-frame clones, though not all of them. The sample consists of approximately 350,000 clones, roughly 87% of them appearing once. The sequenced material came from PBMCs or T cells enriched from blood (not recorded which). This receptor was obtained from a woman between 45 and 60 years old who had recovered from COVID-19.

CDR3 protein: CSVEGLLARGTQYF. CDR3 coding DNA: TGCAGCGTTGAAGGGCTCCTAGCCAGGGGGACCCAGTACTTC. The chain joins TRBV29-1 to TRBJ2-5; TRBD1 is a possible D gene (6 bases). Trimming left V 1 base short and J 7 bases short, with 16 bases between. Germline loops: CDR1 SQVTM, CDR2 ANQGSEA. This CDR3 has 14 residues. The full variable domain, rest sourced from reference TRBV29-1 and TRBJ2-5, is SAVISQKPSRDICQRGTSLTIQCQVDSQVTMMFWYRQQPGQSLTLIATANQGSEATYESGFVIDKFPISRPNLTFSTLTVSNMSPEDSSIYLCSVEGLLARGTQYFGPGTRLLVL.